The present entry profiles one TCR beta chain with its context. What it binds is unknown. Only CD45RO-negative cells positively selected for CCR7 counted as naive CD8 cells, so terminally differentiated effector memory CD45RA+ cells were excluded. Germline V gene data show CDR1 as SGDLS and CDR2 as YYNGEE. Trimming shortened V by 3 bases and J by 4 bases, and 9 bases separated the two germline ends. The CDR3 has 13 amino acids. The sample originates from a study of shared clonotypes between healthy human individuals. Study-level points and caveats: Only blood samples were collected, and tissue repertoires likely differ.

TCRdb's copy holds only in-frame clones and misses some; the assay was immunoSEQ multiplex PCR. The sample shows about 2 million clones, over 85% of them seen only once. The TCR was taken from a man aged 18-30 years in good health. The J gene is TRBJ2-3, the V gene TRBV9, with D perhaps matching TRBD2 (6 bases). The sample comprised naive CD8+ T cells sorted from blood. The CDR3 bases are TGTGCCAGCAGCGGCTCGGGGGCAGATACGCAGTATTTT. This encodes CASSGSGADTQYF.